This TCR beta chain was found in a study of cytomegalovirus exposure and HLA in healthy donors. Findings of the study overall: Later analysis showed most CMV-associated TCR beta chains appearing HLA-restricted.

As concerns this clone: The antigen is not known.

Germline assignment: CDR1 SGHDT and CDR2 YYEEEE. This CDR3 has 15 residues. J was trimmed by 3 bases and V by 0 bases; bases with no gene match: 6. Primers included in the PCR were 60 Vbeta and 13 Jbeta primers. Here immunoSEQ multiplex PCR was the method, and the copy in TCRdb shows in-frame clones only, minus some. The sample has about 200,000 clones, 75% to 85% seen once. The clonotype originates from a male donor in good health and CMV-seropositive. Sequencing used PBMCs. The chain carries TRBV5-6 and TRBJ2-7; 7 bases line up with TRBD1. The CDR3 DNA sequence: TGTGCCAGCAGCTTGGGGGTTACAGGGGTCTACGAGCAGTACTTC. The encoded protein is CASSLGVTGVYEQYF.